The entry below describes one TCR beta chain. Antigen: not known. TCRdb fed the RACE reads into MiXCR, producing one record per CDR3 protein. The table has approximately 92,000 distinct CDR3 sequences, more than 9.5% seen once; the top ten hold approximately 3.4%. The sample comes from a study of human T cells and chemical hapten exposure. Regarding the study as a whole: Expanded TCRs produced significantly more large CDR3 similarity clusters than controls did. After DPC sensitization, TCRs above 1 in 1000 frequency showed no change.

Regarding time point: patch test 2, 6 weeks after DPC sensitization. Treatment reported: therapeutic diphenylcyclopropenone sensitization with weekly scalp DPC. Suited to DPC and affected by alopecia, the donors ranged from 18 to 70 years old. This clonotype was sampled from a woman between 40 and 55 years old with alopecia areata. Some clones in this sample may be carry-over from other donors' samples. Material: whole blood, obtained in connection with sensitization to the hapten diphenylcyclopropenone (DPC).

The CDR3, as DNA: TGCAGCGTCTCGGCTAGGGGGGCTAGCACAGATACGCAGTATTTT. It translates to CSVSARGASTDTQYF. J is TRBJ2-3 and V is TRBV29-1, with D perhaps TRBD1 or TRBD2 (6 bases each). The germline V and J ends were trimmed by 6 bases and 0 bases, with 16 bases remaining between them. This CDR3 has 15 residues. Germline V gene data show CDR1 as SQVTM and CDR2 as ANQGSEA.